This TCR beta chain emerged from a study of T cells after yellow fever vaccination. General observations from the study: The secondary response was weaker but peaked faster, day 5 versus 15.

This CDR3 is built from 14 residues. V was shortened by 0 bases and J by 3 bases, with 7 bases between the two germline ends. Germline lookup yields CDR1 MNHEY and CDR2 SVGAGI. For TCR, cDNA came from 5'RACE template switching, which added a universal primer site and UMIs. MiXCR was run by TCRdb on the 5' RACE reads, yielding one entry per CDR3 protein. In the table there are 620,000 or so distinct CDR3 sequences, approximately 13% of which are singletons. For this clonotype: What it binds is unknown.

The clonotype comes from a man aged 25 to 40 who received the YFV17D yellow fever vaccine. This chain uses TRBV6-5 with TRBJ2-3; D uncertain. The source material was PBMCs, sampled on the day of the yellow fever booster vaccination. CDR3 bases: TGTGCCAGCAGTTACTCGGTCCAGACAGATACGCAGTATTTT. Translation: CASSYSVQTDTQYF.